The entry below describes one TCR beta chain. CDR3 size: 13 residues. This entry belongs to a study of blood T cell repertoires in COVID-19. In the study overall: Sources were T cells, B-cell-depleted T cells, or PBMCs; the material itself was cDNA or gDNA.

Participant age was roughly 18 to 90 years, and participants resided in roughly 25 US areas. Original analysis: Quantification of nucleated cells was approximated via reference gene primer amplification. Clones were read by immunoSEQ multiplex PCR, and TCRdb kept only the in-frame ones, dropping some. V and J calls and clone size are as listed in that table; D and trimming were resolved from the DNA. The sample holds some 200,000 clones, around 85% seen once. The clonotype was recovered from a woman in her 40s with acute COVID-19. V is TRBV21-1 and J is TRBJ1-2. TRBV21-1 is reported as a pseudogene. The sample taken for sequencing was PBMCs or T cells enriched from blood (not recorded which). This CDR3 reads CASYPSRNYGYTF. Written as DNA, the CDR3 is TGTGCCAGCTATCCTTCGCGGAACTATGGCTACACCTTC.